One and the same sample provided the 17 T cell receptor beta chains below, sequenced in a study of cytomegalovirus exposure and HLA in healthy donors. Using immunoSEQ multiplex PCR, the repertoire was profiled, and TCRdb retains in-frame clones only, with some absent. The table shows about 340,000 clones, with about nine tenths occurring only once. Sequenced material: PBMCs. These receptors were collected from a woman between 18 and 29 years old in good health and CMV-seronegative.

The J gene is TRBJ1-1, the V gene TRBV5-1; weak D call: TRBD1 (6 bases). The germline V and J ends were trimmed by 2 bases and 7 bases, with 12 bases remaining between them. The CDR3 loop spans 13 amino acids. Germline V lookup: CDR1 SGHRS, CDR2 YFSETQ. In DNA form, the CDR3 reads TGCGCCAGCAGCTTTACAGGGATCGGTGAAGCTTTCTTT. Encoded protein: CASSFTGIGEAFF.

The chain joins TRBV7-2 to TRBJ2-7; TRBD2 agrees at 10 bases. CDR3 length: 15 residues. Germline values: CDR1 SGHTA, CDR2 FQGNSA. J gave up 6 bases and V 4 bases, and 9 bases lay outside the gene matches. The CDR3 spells CASSSRAGGPSEQYF. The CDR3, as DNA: TGTGCCAGCAGCTCGAGAGCGGGAGGGCCCTCCGAGCAGTACTTC. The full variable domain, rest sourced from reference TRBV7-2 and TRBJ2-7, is GAGVSQSPSNKVTEKGKDVELRCDPISGHTALYWYRQSLGQGLEFLIYFQGNSAPDKSGLPSDRFSAERTGGSVSTLTIQRTQQEDSAVYLCASSSRAGGPSEQYFGPGTRLTVT.

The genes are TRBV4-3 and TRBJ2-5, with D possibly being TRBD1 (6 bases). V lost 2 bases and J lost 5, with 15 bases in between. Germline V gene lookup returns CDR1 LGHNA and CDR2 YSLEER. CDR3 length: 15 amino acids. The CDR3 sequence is CASSQRDIRGETQYF. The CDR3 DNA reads TGCGCCAGCAGCCAACGGGACATTAGAGGGGAGACCCAGTACTTC.

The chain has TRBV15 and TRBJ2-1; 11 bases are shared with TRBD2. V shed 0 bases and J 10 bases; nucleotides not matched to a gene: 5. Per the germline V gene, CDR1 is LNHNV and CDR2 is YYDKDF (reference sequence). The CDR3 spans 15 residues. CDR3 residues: CATSRDLAGGLEQFF. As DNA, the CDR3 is TGTGCCACCAGCAGAGACCTAGCGGGAGGCCTCGAGCAGTTCTTC.

CDR3 protein: CSAGTSGRDEQFF. CDR3 bases: TGCAGCGCAGGGACTAGCGGGAGGGATGAGCAGTTCTTC. The chain uses TRBV29-1 and TRBJ2-1; 16 nucleotides match TRBD2. This CDR3 spans 13 amino acids. Trimming cost V 7 bases and J 8 bases; bases outside gene matches: 2. Per the germline V gene, CDR1 is SQVTM and CDR2 is ANQGSEA.

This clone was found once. The CDR3 sequence: CAWSLGGGPGGYTF. CDR3 in DNA: TGTGCCTGGAGTCTCGGCGGGGGTCCGGGGGGCTACACCTTC. The genes are TRBV30 and TRBJ1-2; the D gene is possibly TRBD1 (5 bases). Trimming pared 2 bases from V and 8 bases from J, leaving 18 bases between. This CDR3 region has 14 residues. The germline CDR1 and CDR2 sequences are GTSNPN and SVGIG (reference sequence). Looking up the rest from reference TRBV30 and TRBJ1-2 gives the full variable domain: SQTIHQWPATLVQPVGSPLSLECTVEGTSNPNLYWYRQAAGRGLQLLFYSVGIGQISSEVPQNLSASRPQDRQFILSSKKLLLSDSGFYLCAWSLGGGPGGYTFGSGTRLTVV.

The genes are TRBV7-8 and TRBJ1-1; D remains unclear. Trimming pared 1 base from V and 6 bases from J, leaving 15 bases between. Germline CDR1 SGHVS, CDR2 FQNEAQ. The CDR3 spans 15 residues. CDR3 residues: CASSLERPARAEAFF. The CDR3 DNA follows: TGTGCCAGCAGCTTAGAGCGGCCGGCCCGGGCTGAAGCTTTCTTT.

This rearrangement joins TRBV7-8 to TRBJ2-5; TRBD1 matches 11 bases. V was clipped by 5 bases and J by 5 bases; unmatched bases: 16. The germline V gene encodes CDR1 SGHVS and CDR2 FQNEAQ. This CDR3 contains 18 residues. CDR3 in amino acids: CASSPGQGVGLLQETQYF. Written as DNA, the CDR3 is TGTGCCAGCAGCCCGGGACAGGGGGTTGGTCTTCTCCAGGAGACCCAGTACTTC.

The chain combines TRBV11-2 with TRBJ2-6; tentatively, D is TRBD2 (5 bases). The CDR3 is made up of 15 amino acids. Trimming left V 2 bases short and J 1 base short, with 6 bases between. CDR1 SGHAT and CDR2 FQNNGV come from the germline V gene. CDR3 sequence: CASSLTGSGANVLTF. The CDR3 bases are TGTGCCAGCAGCTTAACGGGGTCTGGGGCCAACGTCCTGACTTTC.

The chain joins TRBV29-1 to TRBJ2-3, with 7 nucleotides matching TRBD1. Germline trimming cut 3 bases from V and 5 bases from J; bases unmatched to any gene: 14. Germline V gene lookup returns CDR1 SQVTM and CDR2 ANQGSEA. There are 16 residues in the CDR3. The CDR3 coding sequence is TGCAGCGTTGACCGGCTCCTTCGACAGGGTCTAGATACGCAGTATTTT. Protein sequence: CSVDRLLRQGLDTQYF.

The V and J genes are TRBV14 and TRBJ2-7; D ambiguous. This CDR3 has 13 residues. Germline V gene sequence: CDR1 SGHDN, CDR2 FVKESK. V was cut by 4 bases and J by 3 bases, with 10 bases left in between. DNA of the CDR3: TGTGCCAGCAGCCCCCTAGGAATCTACGAGCAGTACTTC. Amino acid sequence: CASSPLGIYEQYF.

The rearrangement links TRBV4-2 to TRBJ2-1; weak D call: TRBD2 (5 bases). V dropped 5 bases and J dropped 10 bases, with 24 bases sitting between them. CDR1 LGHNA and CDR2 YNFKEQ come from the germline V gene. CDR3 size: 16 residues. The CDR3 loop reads CASSKFTGNYQPEQFF. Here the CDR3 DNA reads TGTGCCAGCAGCAAATTTACCGGGAATTACCAGCCCGAGCAGTTCTTC.

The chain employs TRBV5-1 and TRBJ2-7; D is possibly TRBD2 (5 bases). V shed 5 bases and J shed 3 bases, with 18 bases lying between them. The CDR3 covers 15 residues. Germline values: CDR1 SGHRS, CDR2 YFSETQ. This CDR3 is CASRLDWTGNYEQYF. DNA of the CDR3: TGCGCCAGCAGATTAGACTGGACTGGAAACTACGAGCAGTACTTC.

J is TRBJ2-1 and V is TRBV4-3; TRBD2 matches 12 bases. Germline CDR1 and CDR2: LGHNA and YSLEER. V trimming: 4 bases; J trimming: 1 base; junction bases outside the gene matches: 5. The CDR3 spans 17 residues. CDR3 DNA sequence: TGCGCCAGCAGCCCTCTAGCGGGAGGGCCTTCCTACAATGAGCAGTTCTTC. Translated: CASSPLAGGPSYNEQFF.

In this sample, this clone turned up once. The DNA of the CDR3 is TGTGCCAGCAGTTTAAGGACTAGCGGGTTCATTCAGTACTTC. Residues: CASSLRTSGFIQYF. This rearrangement joins TRBV27 to TRBJ2-4; TRBD2 agrees at 11 bases. The germline V gene has CDR1 MNHEY and CDR2 SMNVEV (reference sequence). The CDR3 has 14 residues. J was trimmed by 9 bases and V by 2 bases; bases with no gene match: 3.

Here the CDR3 reads CASTHDRGLYNEQFF. Written as DNA, the CDR3 is TGTGCCAGCACCCACGACAGGGGGCTGTACAATGAGCAGTTCTTC. The V gene is TRBV6-1, the J gene TRBJ2-1; 10 bases agree with TRBD1. Looked up from germline, CDR1 is MNHNS and CDR2 is SASEGT. V lost 7 bases, J lost 4 bases, and 7 bases stayed unmatched. The CDR3 is made up of 15 amino acids.

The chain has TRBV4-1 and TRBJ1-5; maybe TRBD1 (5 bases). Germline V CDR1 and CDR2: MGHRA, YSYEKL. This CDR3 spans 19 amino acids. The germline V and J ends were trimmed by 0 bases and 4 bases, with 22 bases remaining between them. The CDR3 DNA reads TGCGCCAGCAGCCAAGATGGCCGGGGGGGGAATCTTCCAAATCAGCCCCAGCATTTT. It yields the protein CASSQDGRGGNLPNQPQHF.